The 12 T cell receptor beta chains listed next were all sequenced from one sample in a study of brain metastases from non-small cell lung cancer. Measured with immunoSEQ multiplex PCR; TCRdb has only the in-frame clones, and not every one. This sample has over 2,500 clones, with over 85% found just once. The specimen was primary lung tumor tissue. The receptors originated from a donor at least 40 years old with non-small cell lung cancer.

The chain combines TRBV6-5 with TRBJ2-7, with D tentatively TRBD1 (5 bases). Germline V lookup: CDR1 MNHEY, CDR2 SVGAGI. CDR3 size: 14 residues. The V end lost 7 bases, the J end lost 4 bases, and 17 bases lay between the germline ends. Here the CDR3 DNA reads TGTGCCAGCACCTCCCCAGGGCGCAGGTACGAGCAGTACTTC. Encoded protein: CASTSPGRRYEQYF.

The V call is TRBV27, the J call TRBJ2-7, with D possibly TRBD2 on 5 matching bases. Trimming pared 2 bases from V and 6 bases from J, leaving 14 bases between. The germline gives CDR1 MNHEY, CDR2 SMNVEV (reference sequence). CDR3 length: 14 residues. The CDR3 protein is CASSLMGSWGEQYF. In DNA form, the CDR3 reads TGTGCCAGCAGTTTAATGGGGAGCTGGGGCGAGCAGTACTTC.

In this sample, this clone turned up a few times. The chain carries TRBV7-8 and TRBJ2-6; TRBD1 might be the D (5 bases). V lost 6 bases and J lost 1, with 16 bases in between. CDR3 length: 17 residues. Looked up from germline, CDR1 is SGHVS and CDR2 is FQNEAQ. The CDR3, as DNA: TGTGCCAGCAGTTCTGTGGGGCCTCCATCTGGGGCCAACGTCCTGACTTTC. Its translation is CASSSVGPPSGANVLTF.

For this clone: One junction end disagrees with the germline gene, perhaps due to a read error. The chain employs TRBV7-7 and TRBJ2-5; the match to TRBD2 covers 10 bases. Germline V gene sequence: CDR1 SSHAT, CDR2 FNYEAQ (reference sequence). The length of the CDR3 is 15 residues. This CDR3 is CASSYQRGGGETQYF. CDR3 nucleotides: TGTGCTAGCAGCTACCAGCGGGGGGGAGGGGAGACCCAGTACTTC.

The J gene is TRBJ2-7, the V gene TRBV4-3, with a weak D call TRBD2 (6 bases). This CDR3 has 13 amino acids. V lost 4 bases, J lost 5 bases, and 12 bases lay in between. Germline V CDR1 and CDR2: LGHNA, YSLEER. The DNA of the CDR3 is TGCGCCAGCAGCCGATATGGAGGGGACGAGCAGTACTTC. This gives the protein CASSRYGGDEQYF.

The chain is built from TRBV6-4 and TRBJ2-6; 7 bases are a match to TRBD2. The CDR3 spans 13 residues. CDR1 is MRHNA, CDR2 SNTAGT, per germline. Here the CDR3 DNA reads TGTGTATTGGGAGGGCCCGGGGCCAACGTCCTGACTTTC. Amino acids: CVLGGPGANVLTF.

This clone was picked up a small number of times. Other DNA sequences from this sample encode an identical CDR3 as well. The CDR3 DNA reads TGTGCCACCAGTGCCAGGGGGCTGGGGGAGACCCAGTACTTC. Amino acids: CATSARGLGETQYF. This chain links TRBV24-1 with TRBJ2-5; 8 nucleotides line up with TRBD1. The CDR3 runs 14 residues. Trimming took 5 bases from V and 5 from J; bases not matched to a gene: 6. CDR1 and CDR2 (germline): KGHDR, SFDVKD.

The chain combines TRBV3-1 (or the pseudogene TRBV3-2) with TRBJ1-6; D not resolved. The CDR3 spans 14 residues. In germline, CDR1 is LGHDT, CDR2 YNNKEL (reference sequence). V was clipped by 1 base and J by 6 bases, with 7 bases between them. Here the CDR3 DNA reads TGTGCCAGCAGCCAAGTGGGAGCTAATTCACCCCTCCACTTT. This codes for CASSQVGANSPLHF.

The chain carries TRBV6-5 and TRBJ2-7; D gene ambiguous. Germline values: CDR1 MNHEY, CDR2 SVGAGI. This CDR3 is 11 amino acids long. Between the trimmed V and J ends, which lost 5 bases and 2 bases, there was a span of 4 bases. The CDR3 loop is CASSHTYEQYF. DNA of the CDR3: TGTGCCAGCAGTCATACCTACGAGCAGTACTTC.

This clone showed up just a few times. Other DNA sequences in this sample translate to the same CDR3. The CDR3, as DNA: TGTGCCAGCAGCATCCAACTGGAAAATGAGCAGTTCTTC. As protein: CASSIQLENEQFF. The chain combines TRBV7-3 with TRBJ2-1, with D uncertain. V dropped 5 bases and J dropped 7 bases, with 12 bases sitting between them. Germline assignment: CDR1 SGHTA and CDR2 FQGTGA. The CDR3 totals 13 residues.

CDR3 DNA sequence: TGTGCCAGTAGCGTACAGGGGCACACTGAAGCTTTCTTT. As protein: CASSVQGHTEAFF. This chain joins TRBV19 and TRBJ1-1; 7 nucleotides agree with TRBD1. Germline CDR1 is LNHDA and CDR2 is SQIVND (reference sequence). The CDR3 is 13 amino acids. Trimming cost V 6 bases and J 3 bases; bases outside gene matches: 4.

The genes are TRBV2 and TRBJ2-3, with TRBD2 matching over 8 bases. The CDR3 is 15 amino acids. Germline V gene lookup returns CDR1 SNHLY and CDR2 FYNNEI. The ends lost 4 bases at V and 6 bases at J; junction bases unmatched: 9. Here the CDR3 DNA reads TGTGCCAGCAGTGCGTCGGGGGGGGGCGCGGATACGCAGTATTTT. Protein sequence: CASSASGGGADTQYF.